One and the same sample provided the 24 T cell receptor beta chains below, sequenced in a study of T cells in tuberculosis. The table came from immunoSEQ multiplex PCR; TCRdb's copy has only in-frame clones and leaves some out. Among roughly 44,000 clones listed, 90% to 95% were seen once. Sequencing was performed on PBMCs. Receptor source: a donor aged 10-29 years with latent tuberculosis or without tuberculosis infection.

The chain links TRBV30 to TRBJ1-1, with 7 bases aligning to TRBD1. From germline, CDR1 is GTSNPN and CDR2 SVGIG (reference sequence). Trimming at V came to 4 bases and at J to 2 bases, leaving 4 bases not matched to a gene. This CDR3 comprises 13 residues. CDR3 sequence reads: CAWTDRLNTEAFF. The CDR3 coding sequence is TGTGCCTGGACGGACAGGTTAAACACTGAAGCTTTCTTT.

The genes are TRBV5-4 and TRBJ2-2, with a weak D call TRBD2 (6 bases). CDR3 length equals 15 residues. V lost 2 bases and J 6 bases, leaving 14 bases between the germline ends. CDR1 and CDR2 (germline): SGHNT, YYREEE (reference sequence). Here the CDR3 reads CASSLGTGGAGELFF. The CDR3 region has the DNA TGTGCCAGCAGCTTAGGGACTGGGGGTGCCGGGGAGCTGTTTTTT.

In DNA form, the CDR3 reads TGTGCCTGGAGTATCGGACAGGGTACTGAAGCTTTCTTT. Translated, it gives CAWSIGQGTEAFF. The chain recombines TRBV30 with TRBJ1-1; TRBD1 matches at 8 bases. The J segment lost 5 bases and the V segment lost 2 bases, leaving 4 bases of the junction unmatched. This CDR3 spans 13 amino acids. Germline assignment: CDR1 GTSNPN and CDR2 SVGIG (reference sequence). Drawing the rest from reference TRBV30 and TRBJ1-1, the complete variable domain is SQTIHQWPATLVQPVGSPLSLECTVEGTSNPNLYWYRQAAGRGLQLLFYSVGIGQISSEVPQNLSASRPQDRQFILSSKKLLLSDSGFYLCAWSIGQGTEAFFGQGTRLTVV.

The chain couples TRBV27 to TRBJ1-2; tentative D call: TRBD1 (6 bases). The germline V gene has CDR1 MNHEY and CDR2 SMNVEV (reference sequence). Trimming left V 6 bases short and J 0 bases short, with 14 bases between. CDR3 size: 15 residues. The CDR3 region has the DNA TGTGCCAGCAGACGGCAGGGGCCTACTAACTATGGCTACACCTTC. Amino acid sequence: CASRRQGPTNYGYTF.

About this clone: Other DNA sequences in this specimen translate into the identical CDR3. This chain links TRBV11-2 with TRBJ1-1, with D possibly matching TRBD1 (6 bases). CDR1 SGHAT and CDR2 FQNNGV come from the germline V gene. CDR3 size: 14 residues. V was trimmed by 3 bases and J by 1 base, leaving 9 bases between them. CDR3 protein: CASSFRGTNTEAFF. CDR3 coding DNA: TGTGCCAGCAGCTTCAGGGGAACGAACACTGAAGCTTTCTTT.

The chain employs TRBV10-2 and TRBJ1-2; the match to TRBD1 covers 10 bases. Germline CDR1 WSHSY, CDR2 SAAADI. CDR3 size: 16 residues. V shed 7 bases, J shed 6 bases, and the junction held 14 bases outside the gene matches. CDR3 loop: CASKTSTGTGVNGYTF. The CDR3 DNA is TGCGCCAGCAAAACCTCCACCGGGACAGGGGTAAATGGCTACACCTTC.

The chain uses TRBV18 and TRBJ1-1; possibly TRBD1 for D (6 bases). The CDR3 consists of 14 residues. The V end was cut by 6 bases, the J end by 6 bases, with 17 bases between. From germline, CDR1 is KGHSH and CDR2 LQKENI. The CDR3 bases are TGTGCCAGCTCCCGAGAACGACAGGTCGCTGAAGCTTTCTTT. Translating it yields CASSRERQVAEAFF.

V and J are TRBV7-2 and TRBJ1-4, with 7 positions matching TRBD1. J was trimmed by 6 bases and V by 4 bases; bases with no gene match: 11. CDR1 SGHTA and CDR2 FQGNSA come from the germline V gene. The CDR3 runs 16 residues. CDR3 region: CASSSRRGGGYEKLFF. DNA of the CDR3: TGTGCCAGCAGCTCCCGGCGTGGAGGGGGCTATGAAAAACTGTTTTTT.

The V and J genes are TRBV7-2 and TRBJ2-7; 14 bases map to TRBD2. The length of the CDR3 is 19 residues. Germline CDR1 is SGHTA and CDR2 is FQGNSA. The V segment lost 5 bases and the J segment 3 bases; nucleotides outside the gene matches: 15. The CDR3 nucleotides are TGTGCCAGCAGCCTCACCGGGACTAGCGGGAGTTGGATGAGCTACGAGCAGTACTTC. Translated: CASSLTGTSGSWMSYEQYF.

This rearrangement joins TRBV23-1 to TRBJ1-1; D might be TRBD1 (5 bases). TRBV23-1 is annotated as an ORF whose role is uncertain. The V gene lost 4 bases and the J gene lost 7 bases, with 19 bases spanning the gap. The CDR3 contains 15 residues. CDR3 amino acids: CASSPGRRATDEAFF. The CDR3 DNA is TGCGCCAGCAGTCCCGGTAGGAGGGCGACAGATGAAGCTTTCTTT.

V and J are TRBV5-1 and TRBJ1-2; TRBD1 aligns across 9 bases. CDR1 SGHRS and CDR2 YFSETQ come from the germline V gene. J gave up 3 bases and V 2 bases, and 8 bases lay outside the gene matches. This CDR3 region has 16 residues. The CDR3, as DNA: TGCGCCAGCAGCTTCCGAGGACAGGGGCCGGACTATGGCTACACCTTC. This sequence encodes CASSFRGQGPDYGYTF.

As DNA, the CDR3 is TGTGCCAGTAGTATAGTGAGACAGTTGAATCAGCCCCAGCATTTT. This encodes CASSIVRQLNQPQHF. The chain carries TRBV19 and TRBJ1-5; D is possibly TRBD1 (5 bases). Trimming cost V 1 base and J 4 bases, with 11 bases left between them. The CDR3 covers 15 residues. Germline values: CDR1 LNHDA, CDR2 SQIVND (reference sequence).

The chain carries TRBV6-1 and TRBJ2-4, with a possible D match to TRBD1 (6 bases). Trimming removed 6 bases from V and 10 bases from J, with 13 bases in between. The CDR3 length is 12 residues. The germline gives CDR1 MNHNS, CDR2 SASEGT. CDR3 nucleotide sequence: TGTGCCAGCAGAGAAACCAGGGGTATTCAGTACTTC. It codes for CASRETRGIQYF.

This clone is a singleton in its sample. This chain joins TRBV7-7 and TRBJ2-7; 7 bases line up with TRBD1. The CDR3 consists of 13 residues. V lost 2 bases and J lost 5; bases outside the gene matches: 3. Germline V gives CDR1 SSHAT, CDR2 FNYEAQ (reference sequence). The CDR3 nucleotides are TGTGCCAGCAGCTTAACGACAGGGAACGAGCAGTACTTC. Protein product: CASSLTTGNEQYF.

The chain links TRBV6-1 to TRBJ2-7; possibly TRBD1 for D (5 bases). V was pared by 8 bases and J by 3 bases, with 14 bases between. From germline, CDR1 is MNHNS and CDR2 SASEGT. The CDR3 has 13 residues. CDR3 sequence: CASVRTRNYEQYF. DNA for the CDR3: TGTGCCAGCGTTCGGACACGAAACTACGAGCAGTACTTC.

Only one count was recorded for this clone. The chain carries TRBV5-1 and TRBJ1-2; D unclear. Germline lookup yields CDR1 SGHRS and CDR2 YFSETQ. V gave up 3 bases and J gave up 4 bases, with 16 bases separating them. The CDR3 runs to 15 residues. For the CDR3, the DNA is TGCGCCAGCAGCTCCGAGACAATTTACGGCTATGGCTACACCTTC. It codes for CASSSETIYGYGYTF.

The chain links TRBV5-6 to TRBJ2-7; 8 bases align to TRBD1. Per the germline V gene, CDR1 is SGHDT and CDR2 is YYEEEE. The CDR3 loop spans 16 amino acids. V lost 4 bases to trimming and J lost 0 bases; unmatched junction nucleotides: 9. The CDR3 coding sequence is TGTGCCAGCAGCCCTGGACAGGGTTTAAGCTCCTACGAGCAGTACTTC. This encodes CASSPGQGLSSYEQYF. The full variable domain, its missing parts supplied by reference TRBV5-6 and TRBJ2-7, is DAGVTQSPTHLIKTRGQQVTLRCSPKSGHDTVSWYQQALGQGPQFIFQYYEEEERQRGNFPDRFSGHQFPNYSSELNVNALLLGDSALYLCASSPGQGLSSYEQYFGPGTRLTVT.

The CDR3 sequence is CASGFTKEFTGELFF. CDR3 nucleotides: TGTGCTAGTGGTTTCACGAAAGAGTTCACCGGGGAGCTGTTTTTT. The chain joins TRBV12-5 to TRBJ2-2; D unresolved. The CDR3 length is 15 residues. With 3 bases removed from V and 4 bases from J, the gap between germline ends came to 12 bases. CDR1 is LGHNT, CDR2 FRNRAP, per germline. Full variable domain (missing parts from reference TRBV12-5 and TRBJ2-2): DARVTQTPRHKVTEMGQEVTMRCQPILGHNTVFWYRQTMMQGLELLAYFRNRAPLDDSGMPKDRFSAEMPDATLATLKIQPSEPRDSAVYFCASGFTKEFTGELFFGEGSRLTVL.

The J gene is TRBJ1-5, the V gene TRBV10-3; 8 bases map to TRBD1. With V trimmed by 4 bases and J by 7 bases, 9 bases remained unmatched. The CDR3 sequence is 15 residues long. Germline-derived CDR1 and CDR2 are ENHRY and SYGVKD. The CDR3 DNA follows: TGTGCCATCAGTGGACAGGACAGGGTTGGGCAGCCCCAGCATTTT. Residues: CAISGQDRVGQPQHF.

The V gene is TRBV9, the J gene TRBJ1-3, with D unresolved. V was cut by 0 bases and J by 0 bases, with 13 bases left in between. CDR1 is SGDLS, CDR2 YYNGEE, per germline. CDR3 size: 17 residues. CDR3 nucleotides: TGTGCCAGCAGCGTAGTATCTGACGGGTCCTCTGGAAACACCATATATTTT. Amino acids: CASSVVSDGSSGNTIYF.

V gene TRBV4-1 combines with J gene TRBJ1-1, with 12 bases aligning to TRBD1. V lost 3 bases and J lost 2; bases outside the gene matches: 10. CDR1 MGHRA and CDR2 YSYEKL come from the germline V gene. The CDR3 length is 18 residues. In DNA, the CDR3 is TGCGCCAGCAGCCATGCCGTGGGACAGGGGGCTCGAAACACTGAAGCTTTCTTT. This codes for CASSHAVGQGARNTEAFF.

The chain employs TRBV11-2 and TRBJ2-7; 9 bases map to TRBD1. This CDR3 comprises 15 residues. V lost 5 bases, J lost 1 base, and 6 bases stayed unmatched. Germline CDR1 and CDR2: SGHAT and FQNNGV. The CDR3 nucleotides read TGTGCCAGCAGCCTGGCGGGACAGGGATCCTACGAGCAGTACTTC. Translating gives CASSLAGQGSYEQYF.

This clone was recorded once. This chain joins TRBV7-6 and TRBJ1-1; D perhaps matches TRBD1 (6 bases). The CDR3 sequence is 15 residues long. V was pared by 1 base and J by 5 bases, with 14 bases between. Per the germline V gene, CDR1 is SGHVS and CDR2 is FNYEAQ. CDR3 in DNA: TGTGCCAGCAGCTTAGTACCGGCAGGGGAAACTGAAGCTTTCTTT. It encodes CASSLVPAGETEAFF. Filled out from reference TRBV7-6 and TRBJ1-1, the complete variable domain reads GAGVSQSPRYKVTKRGQDVALRCDPISGHVSLYWYRQALGQGPEFLTYFNYEAQQDKSGLPNDRFSAERPEGSISTLTIQRTEQRDSAMYRCASSLVPAGETEAFFGQGTRLTVV.

This clone showed up just a few times. One end of the junction is discordant with germline, which a read error may explain. The chain carries TRBV29-1 and TRBJ1-1, with 7 bases matching TRBD1. The V gene's germline CDR1 is SQVTM and CDR2 ANQGSEA. This CDR3 region has 9 residues. CDR3 in amino acids: CSVGQGLSF. The CDR3 nucleotides read TGCAGCGTTGGACAGGGCCTCTCTTTT.